This is a list of T cell receptor beta chains from one sample in a study of T cell repertoires and Cas9 in healthy adults. Assay used: immunoSEQ multiplex PCR; TCRdb lists only in-frame clones, some missing. This sample has more than 20,000 clones; more than 90% occur once, and the top ten carry roughly 0.69%. The sample comprised CD4+ effector T cells (CD127+, CD25-, CD137-, CD154-) from PBMCs; culture status not recorded. These receptors all stem from a human donor in good health. CDR3s include the opening cysteine and the closing phenylalanine or tryptophan.

len	v_gene	j_gene	CDR3aa
16	TRBV5-1	TRBJ2-2	CASSLLGRSSTGELFF
15	TRBV7-9	TRBJ1-2	CASSPGQGRRYGYTF
16	TRBV5-4	TRBJ2-1	CASSLGTGNSYNEQFF
15	TRBV7-9	TRBJ2-1	CASSFAGGPYNEQFF
16	TRBV5-6	TRBJ2-5	CASSLGGLKPLETQYF
14	TRBV5-5	TRBJ2-1	CASSFRGENNEQFF
16	TRBV30	TRBJ1-5	CAWSGPKYTSNQPQHF
15	TRBV6-1	TRBJ2-1	CASSDLGSSYNEQFF
14	TRBV11-2	TRBJ2-5	CASSLGNIQETQYF
14	TRBV2	TRBJ1-6	CASSRDTPGPPLHF
15	TRBV6-6	TRBJ2-7	CASRRDRGYSYEQYF
15	TRBV10-2	TRBJ2-7	CASRLPGQGIDEQYF
14	TRBV19	TRBJ2-5	CASSSGLGWETQYF
17	TRBV11-3	TRBJ2-5	CASSFPRKARGYGTQYF
14	TRBV2	TRBJ1-6	CASSERGYNSPLHF
14	TRBV28	TRBJ2-7	CASSAGGTLSEQYF
14	TRBV11-2	TRBJ2-7	CASSLGTASYEQYF
13	TRBV7-2	TRBJ1-1	CASSWDSLTEAFF
13	TRBV4-1	TRBJ1-1	CASSHHRNTEAFF
14	TRBV6-6	TRBJ1-2	CASSYRQGLGGYTF
16	TRBV5-4	TRBJ1-2	CASSPWRGDPNYGYTF
16	TRBV9	TRBJ1-6	CASSVVPGENNSPLHF
13	TRBV6-1	TRBJ2-7	CASLTGGRHEQYF
14	TRBV19	TRBJ1-4	CASSMRETDEKLFF
13	TRBV30	TRBJ2-5	CAWRRGGVETQYF